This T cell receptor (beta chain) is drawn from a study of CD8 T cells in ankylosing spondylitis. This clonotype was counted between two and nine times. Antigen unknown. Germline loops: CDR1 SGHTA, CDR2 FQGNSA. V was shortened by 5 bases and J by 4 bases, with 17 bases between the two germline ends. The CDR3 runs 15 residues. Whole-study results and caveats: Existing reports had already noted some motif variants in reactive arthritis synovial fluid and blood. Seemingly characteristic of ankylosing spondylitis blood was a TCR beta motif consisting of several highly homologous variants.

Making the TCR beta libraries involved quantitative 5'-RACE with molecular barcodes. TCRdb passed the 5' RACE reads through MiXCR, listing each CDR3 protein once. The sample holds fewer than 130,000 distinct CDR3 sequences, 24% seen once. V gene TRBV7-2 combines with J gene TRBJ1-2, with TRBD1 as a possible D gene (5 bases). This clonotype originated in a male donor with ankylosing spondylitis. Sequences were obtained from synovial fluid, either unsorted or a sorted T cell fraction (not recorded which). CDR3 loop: CASSPRGREGYGYTF. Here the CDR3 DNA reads TGTGCCAGCAGCCCTAGAGGCAGGGAAGGCTATGGCTACACCTTC.